Here is one T cell receptor beta chain with its context. Its antigen remains unknown. This sample is drawn from a study of T-cell memory formation after mild COVID-19. Study overall: TCR clustering was largely donor specific.

The CDR3 spans 17 residues. Germline V lookup: CDR1 SEHNR, CDR2 FQNEAQ (reference sequence). V was clipped by 8 bases and J by 1 base; unmatched bases: 12. 5'RACE, which relied on constant-segment primers, yielded TCR alpha and TCR beta cDNA libraries carrying sample barcodes and UMIs. Using its own MiXCR run on the 5' RACE reads, TCRdb lists one record per CDR3 protein. Here the sample spans about 270,000 distinct CDR3 sequences, 16% being singletons. Whole-study findings and limits: Pre-infection memory showed some responding clones, and this suggested that cross-reactive memory joined. Contracting clones localized mainly to CM and EM when CD4+ and mainly to EMRA when CD8+.

The chain combines TRBV7-9 with TRBJ2-1; 9 bases line up with TRBD1. Sequenced: PBMCs or a T cell subset sorted from them (not recorded which). The origin of this receptor is a man in his late teens or twenties who had mild COVID-19 (a few samples of this study predate the infection). Cell type and time point are not known. CDR3 DNA sequence: TGTGCCAGCCTGGACGAATACAGGGGGCGTTCCTACAATGAGCAGTTCTTC. It translates to CASLDEYRGRSYNEQFF.